These 2 T cell receptor beta chains were all obtained from the same sample, sequenced in a study of response to subunit inactivated influenza vaccine listed by TCRdb under 2018. Libraries were built with RT-PCR. The sequencer listed for this sample is Illumina HiSeq 2500. Using fastp at Q25 and MiXCR, TCRdb reprocessed the public reads and kept productive beta chains. Every CDR3 protein is listed once, alongside the most common genes and DNA of its rows. Present in this sample are over 450,000 distinct CDR3 sequences, 10% to 15% of which were seen just once. Of the sample, 10% to 15% is held by the ten largest clones. What this sample's time point label stands for: 45 days after influenza vaccine administration. The specimen was PBMCs from blood, collected more than 35 days after vaccination. The receptor source for this set is a man in his forties or fifties who received an inactivated influenza vaccine. Donor details come from another sample of the same person, matched by shared clones.

The J gene is TRBJ2-1, the V gene TRBV7-7; D uncertain. This CDR3 region has 14 residues. V lost 1 base to trimming and J lost 9 bases, with 13 bases between them. CDR1 and CDR2 from the germline V gene are SSHAT and FNYEAQ (reference sequence). This CDR3 reads CASSLGRTPGEQFF. DNA for the CDR3: TGTGCCAGCAGCTTAGGTCGCACACCGGGTGAGCAGTTCTTC.

This chain connects TRBV6-2 or TRBV6-3 to TRBJ2-2; 8 bases fit TRBD2. J lost 5 bases, V lost 2 bases, and 7 bases had no gene match. CDR3 length: 16 residues. Germline assignment: CDR1 MNHEY and CDR2 SVGEGT. In DNA, the CDR3 is TGTGCCAGCAGTTACAAAGCGGGAGAGTATACCGGGGAGCTGTTTTTT. It is translated as CASSYKAGEYTGELFF.